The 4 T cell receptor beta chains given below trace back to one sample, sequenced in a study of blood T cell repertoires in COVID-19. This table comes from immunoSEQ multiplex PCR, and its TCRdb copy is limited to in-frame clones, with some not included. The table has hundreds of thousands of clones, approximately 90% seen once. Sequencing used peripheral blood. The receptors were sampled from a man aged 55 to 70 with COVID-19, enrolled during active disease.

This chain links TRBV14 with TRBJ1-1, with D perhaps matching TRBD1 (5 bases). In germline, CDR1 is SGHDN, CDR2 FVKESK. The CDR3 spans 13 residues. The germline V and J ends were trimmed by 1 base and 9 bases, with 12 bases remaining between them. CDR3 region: CASSQVDGTKAFF. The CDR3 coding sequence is TGTGCCAGCAGCCAAGTGGATGGGACTAAAGCTTTCTTT.

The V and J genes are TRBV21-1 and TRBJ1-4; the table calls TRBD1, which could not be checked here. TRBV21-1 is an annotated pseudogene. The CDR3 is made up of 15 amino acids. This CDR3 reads CASSASAGRNEKLFF. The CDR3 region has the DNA TGTGCCAGCAGCGCCTCGGCAGGGCGTAATGAAAAACTGTTTTTT.

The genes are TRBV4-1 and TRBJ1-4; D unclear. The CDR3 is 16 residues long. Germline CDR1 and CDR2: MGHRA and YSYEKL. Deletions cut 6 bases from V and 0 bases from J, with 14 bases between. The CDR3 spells CASSQSGFATNEKLFF. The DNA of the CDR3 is TGCGCCAGCAGTCAGTCGGGATTTGCAACTAATGAAAAACTGTTTTTT.

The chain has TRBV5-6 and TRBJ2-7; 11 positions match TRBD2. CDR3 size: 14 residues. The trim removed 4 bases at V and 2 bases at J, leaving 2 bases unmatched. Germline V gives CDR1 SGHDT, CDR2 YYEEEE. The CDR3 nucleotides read TGTGCCAGCAGCGGGGGACTAGCGGCCTACGAGCAGTACTTC. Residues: CASSGGLAAYEQYF.